These 3 T cell receptor beta chains originate from one sample sequenced in a study of blood T cell repertoires in COVID-19. Clones were read by immunoSEQ multiplex PCR, and TCRdb kept only the in-frame ones, dropping some. The repertoire holds 150,000 to 200,000 clones, with 85% to 90% as singletons. The sample taken for sequencing was peripheral blood. All receptors derive from a man aged 45 to 65 with active or convalescent COVID-19.

The chain carries TRBV11-3 and TRBJ2-1; D is unclear. CDR1 SGHNT and CDR2 YENEEA come from the germline V gene. V was shortened by 0 bases and J by 2 bases, with 5 bases between the two germline ends. The CDR3 contains 14 residues. As DNA, the CDR3 is TGTGCCAGCAGCTTAGATCCCACCTACAATGAGCAGTTCTTC. Protein sequence: CASSLDPTYNEQFF.

This rearrangement joins TRBV7-2 to TRBJ1-1; 10 bases agree with TRBD1. After removal of 5 bases from V and 4 bases from J, the junction contained 10 bases not matched to a gene. The CDR3 has 16 residues. The V gene's germline CDR1 is SGHTA and CDR2 FQGNSA. The CDR3 nucleotides read TGTGCCAGCAGCGCTGACAGGGGGCGGCGTGGCACTGAAGCTTTCTTT. Residues: CASSADRGRRGTEAFF.

This clone showed up just once. J is TRBJ2-3 and V is TRBV7-2; 10 nucleotides agree with TRBD2. CDR3 length: 19 residues. The V gene end was trimmed by 1 base and the J gene end by 4 bases; junction bases not matched to a gene: 14. Per the germline V gene, CDR1 is SGHTA and CDR2 is FQGNSA. The CDR3 coding sequence is TGTGCCAGCAGCTTAGTTCGTCTAGCGGGAGAGCGAGACCCAGATACGCAGTATTTT. It codes for CASSLVRLAGERDPDTQYF. The full variable domain, with the rest looked up from reference TRBV7-2 and TRBJ2-3, is GAGVSQSPSNKVTEKGKDVELRCDPISGHTALYWYRQSLGQGLEFLIYFQGNSAPDKSGLPSDRFSAERTGGSVSTLTIQRTQQEDSAVYLCASSLVRLAGERDPDTQYFGPGTRLTVL.